A selection of T cell receptor beta chains follows, all from one sample in a study of circulating and synovial CD4+ cells in juvenile arthritis. Generated by immunoSEQ multiplex PCR, the TCRdb table keeps only in-frame clones and is missing some. The table has some 1,800 clones, approximately 94% seen once. Specimen: CD4+ T cells from synovial fluid. These receptors came from a human donor with juvenile idiopathic arthritis. CDR3s include the opening cysteine and the closing phenylalanine or tryptophan. A D gene is named only where the DNA matches it firmly. Not all rows give a size; the values are once, few, many and, for expanded clones, a class.

V gene: TRBV29-1; D gene: TRBD2; J gene: TRBJ2-7; CDR3 length: 12; clone size: .; CDR3 protein: CSVERELGEQYF; CDR3 DNA: TGCAGCGTTGAGCGGGAGTTAGGCGAGCAGTACTTC
V gene: TRBV7-2; D gene: .; J gene: TRBJ2-3; CDR3 length: 14; clone size: .; CDR3 protein: CASSSYSRTDTQYF; CDR3 DNA: TGTGCCAGCAGCTCGTATAGCCGCACAGATACGCAGTATTTT
V gene: TRBV2; D gene: .; J gene: TRBJ2-7; CDR3 length: 15; clone size: .; CDR3 protein: CASSEGGRGVSGQYF; CDR3 DNA: TGTGCCAGCAGTGAAGGCGGCAGGGGAGTATCAGGGCAGTACTTC
V gene: TRBV6-6; D gene: .; J gene: TRBJ2-5; CDR3 length: 10; clone size: once; CDR3 protein: CASRRETQYF; CDR3 DNA: TGTGCCAGCAGGCGGGAGACCCAGTACTTC
V gene: TRBV19; D gene: .; J gene: TRBJ1-5; CDR3 length: 15; clone size: .; CDR3 protein: CASSTQTDRQRPQHF; CDR3 DNA: TGTGCCAGTAGTACCCAAACCGACAGACAGCGGCCCCAGCATTTT
V gene: TRBV7-3; D gene: .; J gene: TRBJ2-6; CDR3 length: 18; clone size: .; CDR3 protein: CASSLTATANSGANVLTF; CDR3 DNA: TGTGCCAGCAGCCTAACCGCGACAGCAAACTCTGGGGCCAACGTCCTGACTTTC
V gene: TRBV9; D gene: TRBD2; J gene: TRBJ2-2; CDR3 length: 16; clone size: .; CDR3 protein: CASSVASGGWTGELFF; CDR3 DNA: TGTGCCAGCAGCGTAGCTAGCGGGGGGTGGACCGGGGAGCTGTTTTTT
V gene: TRBV7-9; D gene: .; J gene: TRBJ2-3; CDR3 length: 15; clone size: .; CDR3 protein: CASSPTEGRGDTQYF; CDR3 DNA: TGTGCCAGCAGCCCGACGGAGGGGCGGGGAGATACGCAGTATTTT
V gene: TRBV5-1; D gene: .; J gene: TRBJ2-7; CDR3 length: 12; clone size: .; CDR3 protein: CASSSRDYEQYF; CDR3 DNA: TGCGCCAGCAGCTCCAGGGACTACGAGCAGTACTTC
V gene: TRBV6-1; D gene: .; J gene: TRBJ1-2; CDR3 length: 13; clone size: .; CDR3 protein: CASSEQPRYGYTF; CDR3 DNA: TGTGCCAGCAGTGAGCAGCCCAGGTATGGCTACACCTTC
V gene: TRBV7-9; D gene: TRBD1; J gene: TRBJ2-5; CDR3 length: 15; clone size: .; CDR3 protein: CASSIDRGIQETQYF; CDR3 DNA: TGTGCCAGCAGCATAGACAGGGGGATCCAAGAGACCCAGTACTTC
V gene: TRBV7-3; D gene: TRBD2; J gene: TRBJ2-7; CDR3 length: 13; clone size: .; CDR3 protein: CASSLAGGNEQYF; CDR3 DNA: TGTGCCAGCAGTTTAGCGGGAGGGAACGAGCAGTACTTC
V gene: TRBV28; D gene: TRBD1; J gene: TRBJ1-5; CDR3 length: 13; clone size: .; CDR3 protein: CASTGTANQPQHF; CDR3 DNA: TGTGCCAGCACAGGGACAGCTAATCAGCCCCAGCATTTT
V gene: TRBV5-1; D gene: TRBD1; J gene: TRBJ2-7; CDR3 length: 13; clone size: .; CDR3 protein: CASSSGTGLEQYF; CDR3 DNA: TGCGCCAGCAGCTCCGGGACAGGGCTCGAGCAGTACTTC
V gene: TRBV5-1; D gene: TRBD2; J gene: TRBJ2-1; CDR3 length: 18; clone size: .; CDR3 protein: CASSLGGLAGGSYNEQFF; CDR3 DNA: TGCGCCAGCAGCCTGGGAGGACTAGCGGGAGGATCCTACAATGAGCAGTTCTTC
V gene: TRBV5-8; D gene: .; J gene: TRBJ2-1; CDR3 length: 15; clone size: .; CDR3 protein: CASSLGLSRNNEQFF; CDR3 DNA: TGTGCCAGCAGCTTGGGTCTTAGTAGAAACAATGAGCAGTTCTTC